Listed below are T cell receptor beta chains from one sample, sequenced in a study of cytomegalovirus exposure and HLA in healthy donors. The protocol was immunoSEQ multiplex PCR, while the TCRdb copy is restricted to in-frame clones and leaves out a portion. The sample carries 150,000 to 200,000 clones, roughly a tenth recorded once. The sequencing input was PBMCs. Receptors were obtained from a woman in her twenties or thirties in good health and CMV-seropositive. Both conserved end residues are trimmed from each CDR3. Fields, in order: D gene, CDR3 length, J gene, V gene, CDR3 protein. D genes are given only for firm matches.

d_call: NA
cdr3_length: 11
j_call: TRBJ2-3
v_call: TRBV7-2
cdr3_aa: ASSLIELDTQY

d_call: NA
cdr3_length: 10
j_call: TRBJ1-2
v_call: TRBV6-5
cdr3_aa: ASTTGGKGYT

d_call: NA
cdr3_length: 11
j_call: TRBJ1-1
v_call: TRBV6-4
cdr3_aa: ASSDSGGTEAF

d_call: NA
cdr3_length: 12
j_call: TRBJ1-2
v_call: TRBV23-1
cdr3_aa: ASSHFFTGYGYT

d_call: NA
cdr3_length: 12
j_call: TRBJ2-2
v_call: TRBV11-3
cdr3_aa: ASSYRGNTGELF

d_call: TRBD1
cdr3_length: 14
j_call: TRBJ1-5
v_call: TRBV19
cdr3_aa: ASSMLWDRSYQPQH

d_call: NA
cdr3_length: 12
j_call: TRBJ2-5
v_call: TRBV7-9
cdr3_aa: ASSSYSFVETQY

d_call: TRBD2
cdr3_length: 14
j_call: TRBJ2-2
v_call: TRBV30
cdr3_aa: AWRGLAGARTGELF

d_call: TRBD1
cdr3_length: 14
j_call: TRBJ2-7
v_call: TRBV7-2
cdr3_aa: ASSLMFTAGGYEQY

d_call: TRBD2
cdr3_length: 13
j_call: TRBJ2-1
v_call: TRBV29-1
cdr3_aa: SVKLASGSYNEQF

d_call: NA
cdr3_length: 12
j_call: TRBJ2-7
v_call: TRBV10-1
cdr3_aa: ASSGSLADYEQY

d_call: TRBD2
cdr3_length: 13
j_call: TRBJ2-3
v_call: TRBV10-3
cdr3_aa: AISPSSGSTDTQY

d_call: TRBD2
cdr3_length: 13
j_call: TRBJ2-1
v_call: TRBV11-3
cdr3_aa: ASSLEASGRREQF

d_call: NA
cdr3_length: 13
j_call: TRBJ2-3
v_call: TRBV7-9
cdr3_aa: ASSPRGGYTDTQY

d_call: NA
cdr3_length: 13
j_call: TRBJ1-2
v_call: TRBV27
cdr3_aa: ASTPSTVSNYGYT

d_call: TRBD1
cdr3_length: 18
j_call: TRBJ1-1
v_call: TRBV6-7
cdr3_aa: ASSPTNDPEQGGMNTEAF

d_call: NA
cdr3_length: 12
j_call: TRBJ2-3
v_call: TRBV6-1
cdr3_aa: ASSELQRTDTQY

d_call: TRBD2
cdr3_length: 13
j_call: TRBJ2-7
v_call: TRBV5-6
cdr3_aa: ASSFLAVISYEQY

d_call: TRBD1
cdr3_length: 14
j_call: TRBJ1-2
v_call: TRBV25-1
cdr3_aa: ASSEYLGQANYGYT

d_call: TRBD1
cdr3_length: 12
j_call: TRBJ2-7
v_call: TRBV5-1
cdr3_aa: ASSLGTGEYEQY

d_call: NA
cdr3_length: 14
j_call: TRBJ2-7
v_call: TRBV11-2
cdr3_aa: ASSRFTTGRRNEQY

d_call: NA
cdr3_length: 9
j_call: TRBJ1-1
v_call: TRBV12-5
cdr3_aa: ASGFYTEAF

d_call: TRBD1
cdr3_length: 13
j_call: TRBJ2-2
v_call: TRBV7-9
cdr3_aa: ASSLGTGWTGELF

d_call: NA
cdr3_length: 11
j_call: TRBJ1-2
v_call: TRBV6-5
cdr3_aa: ASSYASYYCYT

d_call: TRBD2
cdr3_length: 13
j_call: TRBJ2-1
v_call: TRBV2
cdr3_aa: ASSGGTSAYNEQF

d_call: TRBD1
cdr3_length: 13
j_call: TRBJ1-1
v_call: TRBV6-5
cdr3_aa: ASSTGGQGWTEAF

d_call: TRBD2
cdr3_length: 13
j_call: TRBJ2-1
v_call: TRBV7-2
cdr3_aa: ASSPLAGGNNEQF

d_call: TRBD1
cdr3_length: 12
j_call: TRBJ1-5
v_call: TRBV6-6
cdr3_aa: ASSGQDSNQPQH

d_call: TRBD2
cdr3_length: 16
j_call: TRBJ2-1
v_call: TRBV4-2
cdr3_aa: ASSQGVAGLGRDNEQF

d_call: NA
cdr3_length: 10
j_call: TRBJ2-2
v_call: TRBV18
cdr3_aa: ASSPSTGELF

d_call: TRBD1
cdr3_length: 12
j_call: TRBJ1-2
v_call: TRBV28
cdr3_aa: ASSLAGGYYGYT

d_call: NA
cdr3_length: 11
j_call: TRBJ2-1
v_call: TRBV11-3
cdr3_aa: ASSLSQYNEQF

d_call: NA
cdr3_length: 14
j_call: TRBJ1-1
v_call: TRBV6-5
cdr3_aa: ASSYNLRIPLTEAF

d_call: TRBD2
cdr3_length: 15
j_call: TRBJ2-7
v_call: TRBV9
cdr3_aa: ASSAGTSGRASYEQY

d_call: NA
cdr3_length: 12
j_call: TRBJ1-1
v_call: TRBV18
cdr3_aa: ASSREGSGFHAF

d_call: TRBD2
cdr3_length: 14
j_call: TRBJ2-3
v_call: TRBV9
cdr3_aa: ASSVGTSGPTDTQY

d_call: TRBD1
cdr3_length: 13
j_call: TRBJ1-4
v_call: TRBV2
cdr3_aa: ASSEVSGTDEKLF

d_call: TRBD2
cdr3_length: 15
j_call: TRBJ2-2
v_call: TRBV5-1
cdr3_aa: ASSSGLAYGGTGELF

d_call: NA
cdr3_length: 14
j_call: TRBJ2-7
v_call: TRBV5-1
cdr3_aa: ASRPGLPLFSYEQY

d_call: NA
cdr3_length: 11
j_call: TRBJ1-1
v_call: TRBV6-6
cdr3_aa: ASSYDRNTEAF

d_call: NA
cdr3_length: 16
j_call: TRBJ2-5
v_call: TRBV29-1
cdr3_aa: SVYNPIGRGMTKETQY

d_call: NA
cdr3_length: 10
j_call: TRBJ2-2
v_call: TRBV25-1
cdr3_aa: ATNPGAGELS

d_call: NA
cdr3_length: 12
j_call: TRBJ1-2
v_call: TRBV30
cdr3_aa: AWGVAKLNYGYT

d_call: TRBD2
cdr3_length: 15
j_call: TRBJ2-5
v_call: TRBV9
cdr3_aa: ASSVGGGLALQETQY

d_call: NA
cdr3_length: 6
j_call: TRBJ2-3
v_call: TRBV7-2
cdr3_aa: ASPAQY

d_call: TRBD1
cdr3_length: 12
j_call: TRBJ2-5
v_call: TRBV5-1
cdr3_aa: ASSFGTAQETQY

d_call: TRBD1
cdr3_length: 14
j_call: TRBJ1-2
v_call: TRBV7-2
cdr3_aa: ASSFSREQGRVGYT

d_call: NA
cdr3_length: 15
j_call: TRBJ2-4
v_call: TRBV19
cdr3_aa: ASSIDRRQIAKNIQY

d_call: NA
cdr3_length: 11
j_call: TRBJ1-2
v_call: TRBV7-9
cdr3_aa: ASTPGHNYGYT

d_call: NA
cdr3_length: 13
j_call: TRBJ2-2
v_call: TRBV4-1
cdr3_aa: ASSRVESNTGELF

d_call: TRBD2
cdr3_length: 13
j_call: TRBJ2-5
v_call: TRBV5-1
cdr3_aa: ASSFGLAGEETQY

d_call: TRBD2
cdr3_length: 14
j_call: TRBJ2-7
v_call: TRBV27
cdr3_aa: ASSIGTGGGYVEQY